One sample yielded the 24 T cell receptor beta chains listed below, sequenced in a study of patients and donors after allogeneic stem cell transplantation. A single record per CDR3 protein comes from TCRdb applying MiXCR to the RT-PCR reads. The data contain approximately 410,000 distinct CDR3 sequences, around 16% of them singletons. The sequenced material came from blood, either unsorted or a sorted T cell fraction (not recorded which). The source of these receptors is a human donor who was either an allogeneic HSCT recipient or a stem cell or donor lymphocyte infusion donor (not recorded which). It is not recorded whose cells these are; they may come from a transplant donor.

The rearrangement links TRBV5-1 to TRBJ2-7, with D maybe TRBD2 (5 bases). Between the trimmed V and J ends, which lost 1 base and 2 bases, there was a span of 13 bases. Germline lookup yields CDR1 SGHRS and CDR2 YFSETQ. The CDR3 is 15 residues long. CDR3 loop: CASSLPGSQTYEQYF. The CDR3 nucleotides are TGCGCCAGCAGCTTGCCGGGAAGCCAGACCTACGAGCAGTACTTC.

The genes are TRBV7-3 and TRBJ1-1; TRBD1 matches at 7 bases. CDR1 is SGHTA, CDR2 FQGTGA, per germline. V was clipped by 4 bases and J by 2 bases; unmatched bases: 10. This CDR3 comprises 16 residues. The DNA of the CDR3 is TGTGCCAGCAGCTCCCACAGTACAGGGGTTAACACTGAAGCTTTCTTT. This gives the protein CASSSHSTGVNTEAFF.

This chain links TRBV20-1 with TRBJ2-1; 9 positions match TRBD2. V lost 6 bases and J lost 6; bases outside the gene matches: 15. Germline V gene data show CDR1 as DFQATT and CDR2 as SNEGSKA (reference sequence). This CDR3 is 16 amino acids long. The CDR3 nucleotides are TGCAGTGCGGGTGGTAGCGGGGGCCCCCCGGGCAATGAGCAGTTCTTC. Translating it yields CSAGGSGGPPGNEQFF.

The CDR3, as DNA: TGTGCCAGCAGCTCGGAGTGGGATACGCAGTATTTT. This codes for CASSSEWDTQYF. The chain couples TRBV5-6 to TRBJ2-3; D is undetermined. CDR3 length: 12 residues. Germline V gene sequence: CDR1 SGHDT, CDR2 YYEEEE. V lost 3 bases and J lost 6, with 8 bases in between.

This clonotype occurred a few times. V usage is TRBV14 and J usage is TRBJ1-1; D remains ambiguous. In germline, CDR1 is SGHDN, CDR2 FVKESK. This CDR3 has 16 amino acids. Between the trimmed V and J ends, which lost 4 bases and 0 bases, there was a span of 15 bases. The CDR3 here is CASSRLLPGMNTEAFF. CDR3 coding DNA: TGTGCCAGCAGCCGCCTGTTACCGGGGATGAACACTGAAGCTTTCTTT.

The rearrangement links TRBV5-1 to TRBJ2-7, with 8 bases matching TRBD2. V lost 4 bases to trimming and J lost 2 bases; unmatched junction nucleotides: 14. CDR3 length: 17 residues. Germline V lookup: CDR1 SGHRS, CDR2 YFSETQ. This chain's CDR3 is CASSTAGWRGDPYEQYF. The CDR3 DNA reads TGCGCCAGCAGCACCGCCGGGTGGCGGGGGGACCCCTACGAGCAGTACTTC.

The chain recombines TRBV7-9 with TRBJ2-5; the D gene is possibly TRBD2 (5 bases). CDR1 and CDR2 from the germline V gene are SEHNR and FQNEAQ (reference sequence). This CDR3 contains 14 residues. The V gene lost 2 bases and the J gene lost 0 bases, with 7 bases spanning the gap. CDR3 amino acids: CASSLWEYQETQYF. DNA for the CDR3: TGTGCCAGCAGCTTATGGGAGTACCAAGAGACCCAGTACTTC.

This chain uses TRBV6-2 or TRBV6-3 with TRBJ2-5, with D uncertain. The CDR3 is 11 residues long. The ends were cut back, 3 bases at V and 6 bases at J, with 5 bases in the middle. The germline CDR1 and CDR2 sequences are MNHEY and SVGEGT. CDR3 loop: CASSYGQTQYF. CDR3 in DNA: TGTGCCAGCAGTTATGGCCAGACCCAGTACTTC.

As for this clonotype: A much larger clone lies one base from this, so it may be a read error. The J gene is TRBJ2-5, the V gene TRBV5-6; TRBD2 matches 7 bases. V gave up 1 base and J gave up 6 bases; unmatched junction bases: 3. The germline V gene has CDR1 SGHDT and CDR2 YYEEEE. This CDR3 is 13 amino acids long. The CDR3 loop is CASSLWGGKTQYF. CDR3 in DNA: TGTGCCAGCAGCTTGTGGGGGGGAAAGACCCAGTACTTC.

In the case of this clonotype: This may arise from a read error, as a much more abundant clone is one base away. DNA of the CDR3: TGTGCCACCAGCGGAGCCGGGAACTATGGCTACACCTTC. Amino acid sequence: CATSGAGNYGYTF. The chain recombines TRBV15 with TRBJ1-2; D call uncertain. CDR3 length: 13 residues. The germline V and J ends were trimmed by 5 bases and 2 bases, with 9 bases remaining between them. CDR1 LNHNV and CDR2 YYDKDF come from the germline V gene (reference sequence). Drawing the rest from reference TRBV15 and TRBJ1-2, the complete variable domain is DAMVIQNPRYQVTQFGKPVTLSCSQTLNHNVMYWYQQKSSQAPKLLFHYYDKDFNNEADTPDNFQSRRPNTSFCFLDIRSPGLGDTAMYLCATSGAGNYGYTFGSGTRLTVV.

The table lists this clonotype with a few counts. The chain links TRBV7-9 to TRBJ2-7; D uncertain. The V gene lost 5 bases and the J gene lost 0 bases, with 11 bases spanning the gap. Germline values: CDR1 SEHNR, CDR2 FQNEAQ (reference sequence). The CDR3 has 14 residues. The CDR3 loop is CASSPLVYSYEQYF. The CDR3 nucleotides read TGTGCCAGCAGCCCCCTGGTTTACTCCTACGAGCAGTACTTC.

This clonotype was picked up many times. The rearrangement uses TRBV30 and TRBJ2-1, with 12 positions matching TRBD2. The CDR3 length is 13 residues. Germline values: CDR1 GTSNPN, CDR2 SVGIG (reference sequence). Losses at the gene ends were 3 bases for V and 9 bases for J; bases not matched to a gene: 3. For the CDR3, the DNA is TGTGCCTGGAGAACTAGCGGGAGGATTGAGCAGTTCTTC. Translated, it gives CAWRTSGRIEQFF.

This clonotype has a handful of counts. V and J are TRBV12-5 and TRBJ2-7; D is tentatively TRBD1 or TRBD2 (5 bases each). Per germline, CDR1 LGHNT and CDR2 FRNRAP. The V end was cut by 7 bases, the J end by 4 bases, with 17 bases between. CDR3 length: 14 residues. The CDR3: CASVPRDRRYEQYF. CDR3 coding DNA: TGTGCTAGTGTCCCCCGGGACCGAAGATACGAGCAGTACTTC.

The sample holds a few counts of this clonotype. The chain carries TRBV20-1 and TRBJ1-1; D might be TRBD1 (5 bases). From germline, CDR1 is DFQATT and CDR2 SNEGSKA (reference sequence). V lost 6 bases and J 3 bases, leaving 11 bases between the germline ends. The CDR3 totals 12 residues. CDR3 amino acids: CSARGEDTEAFF. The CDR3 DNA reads TGCAGTGCCCGAGGGGAGGACACTGAAGCTTTCTTT.

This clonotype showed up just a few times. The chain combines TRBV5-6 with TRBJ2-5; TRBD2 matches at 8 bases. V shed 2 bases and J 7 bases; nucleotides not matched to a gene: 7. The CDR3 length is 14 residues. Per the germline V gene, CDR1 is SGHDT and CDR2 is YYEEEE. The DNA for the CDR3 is TGTGCCAGCAGCTTCGGCGGGACTAGGGTGACCCAGTACTTC. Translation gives CASSFGGTRVTQYF. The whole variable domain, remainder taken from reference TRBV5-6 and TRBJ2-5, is DAGVTQSPTHLIKTRGQQVTLRCSPKSGHDTVSWYQQALGQGPQFIFQYYEEEERQRGNFPDRFSGHQFPNYSSELNVNALLLGDSALYLCASSFGGTRVTQYFGPGTRLLVL.

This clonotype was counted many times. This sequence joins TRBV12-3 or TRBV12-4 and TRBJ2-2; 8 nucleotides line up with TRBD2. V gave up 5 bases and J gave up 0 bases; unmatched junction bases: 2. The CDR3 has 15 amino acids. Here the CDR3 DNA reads TGTGCCAGCAGTCTTAGCGGGGCGAACACCGGGGAGCTGTTTTTT. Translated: CASSLSGANTGELFF.

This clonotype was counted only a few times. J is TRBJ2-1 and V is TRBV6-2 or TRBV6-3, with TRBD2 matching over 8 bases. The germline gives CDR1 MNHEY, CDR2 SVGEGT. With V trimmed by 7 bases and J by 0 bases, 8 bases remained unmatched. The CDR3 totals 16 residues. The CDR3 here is CASTPSGSRSYNEQFF. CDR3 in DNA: TGTGCCAGCACCCCTAGCGGGTCACGCTCCTACAATGAGCAGTTCTTC.

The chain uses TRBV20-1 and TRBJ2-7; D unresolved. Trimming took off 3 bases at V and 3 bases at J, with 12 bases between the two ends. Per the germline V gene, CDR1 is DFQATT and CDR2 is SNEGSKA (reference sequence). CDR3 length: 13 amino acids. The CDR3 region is CSASGLPSYEQYF. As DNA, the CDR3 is TGCAGTGCTAGCGGGCTCCCGAGCTACGAGCAGTACTTC.

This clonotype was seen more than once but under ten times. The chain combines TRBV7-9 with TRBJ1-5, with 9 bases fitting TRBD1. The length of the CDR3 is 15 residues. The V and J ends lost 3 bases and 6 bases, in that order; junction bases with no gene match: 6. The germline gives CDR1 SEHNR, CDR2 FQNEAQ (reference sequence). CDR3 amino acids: CASSFGTGTGQPQHF. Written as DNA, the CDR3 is TGTGCCAGCAGCTTCGGGACAGGGACGGGTCAGCCCCAGCATTTT.

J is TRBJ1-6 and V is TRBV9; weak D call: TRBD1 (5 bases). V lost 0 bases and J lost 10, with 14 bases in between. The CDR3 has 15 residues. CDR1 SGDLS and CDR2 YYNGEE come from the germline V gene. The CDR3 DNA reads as TGTGCCAGCAGCGTAGAAGGTCAGGGCCGATCACCCCTCCACTTT. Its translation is CASSVEGQGRSPLHF.

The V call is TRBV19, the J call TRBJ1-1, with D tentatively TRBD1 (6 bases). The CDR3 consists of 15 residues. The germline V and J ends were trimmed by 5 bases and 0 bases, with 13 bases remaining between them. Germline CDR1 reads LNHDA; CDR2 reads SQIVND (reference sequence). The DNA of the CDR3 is TGTGCCAGTAGTCGGGGACACTCCATGAACACTGAAGCTTTCTTT. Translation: CASSRGHSMNTEAFF.

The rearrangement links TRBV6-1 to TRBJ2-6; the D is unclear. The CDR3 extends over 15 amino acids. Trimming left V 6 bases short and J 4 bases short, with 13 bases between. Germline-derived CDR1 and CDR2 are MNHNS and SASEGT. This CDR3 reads CASSLLDLGANVLTF. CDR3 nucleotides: TGTGCCAGCAGCCTCCTAGACCTCGGGGCCAACGTCCTGACTTTC.

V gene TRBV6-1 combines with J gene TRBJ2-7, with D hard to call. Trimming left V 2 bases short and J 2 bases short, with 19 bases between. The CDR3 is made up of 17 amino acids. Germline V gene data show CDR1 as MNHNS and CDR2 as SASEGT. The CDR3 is CASSERFVPGPTYEQYF. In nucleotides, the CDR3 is TGTGCCAGCAGTGAAAGGTTCGTCCCAGGCCCGACCTACGAGCAGTACTTC.

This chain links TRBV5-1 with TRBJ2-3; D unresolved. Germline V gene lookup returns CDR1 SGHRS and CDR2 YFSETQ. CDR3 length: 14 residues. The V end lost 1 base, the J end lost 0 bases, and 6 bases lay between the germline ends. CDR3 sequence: CASSLLGSTDTQYF. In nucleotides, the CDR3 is TGCGCCAGCAGCTTGTTAGGGAGCACAGATACGCAGTATTTT.